This T cell receptor beta chain was recorded in a study of blood T cell repertoires in COVID-19 (dated by TCRdb to about 2020). General notes on the study: Samples from collaborators originated in the United States, Italy and Spain and spanned both the acute and convalescent phases of COVID-19. The prospective study material was composed of cDNA or gDNA derived from T cells, B-cell-depleted T cells, or PBMCs. The dataset comprised deeply sampled blood TCRbeta repertoires from subjects exposed to, actively infected with, or recovered from COVID-19. The repertoires were made available in a free public database intended to serve as a resource for research on the immune response to SARS-CoV-2. Samples were obtained from the ongoing ImmuneRACE study (first 160 participants) and from approximately 1,200 subjects provided by 6 global collaborators. Sample metadata almost always included a de-identified subject ID, COVID-19 status, age in years and sex. Where available, HLA class I and class II types were taken from metadata supplied by the sample provider and were not determined by assay-based typing.

At one collaborating source in Seattle, patients were enrolled during active infection and were followed longitudinally through the course of disease. Whole blood was collected in K2EDTA tubes by collaborating institutions according to the institutions' own protocols. For TCRbeta analysis, collaborators shipped samples in one of three forms: frozen whole blood, isolated PBMCs, or DNA extracted from either of those sample types. Cut back by 3 bases and 0 bases, the V and J ends lie 5 bases apart. From the cysteine up to the phenylalanine, the CDR3 has a length of 14 residues. Of all the DNA, just the CDR3 is kept, 42 bases in frame from base 1. CDR1 and CDR2 were assigned from the germline V gene as SGHTA and FQGTGA. The immunoSEQ Assay, a bias-controlled multiplex PCR, was used to amplify TCRbeta CDR3 regions from genomic DNA. Per the source publication's procedure: Nucleated cell counts per sample were estimated from amplification of reference gene primers within the assay. To quantify the absolute abundance of each unique TCRbeta CDR3 rearrangement, sequence reads were collapsed and filtered. Productive Simpson clonality was computed per sample as the square root of Simpson's diversity index over productive rearrangements. In its TCRdb copy, this immuneACCESS table keeps in-frame sequences only and misses some clones. Where compared with another copy, unresolved V genes explain less than half of these, and the others have no known cause. V, J and clone size were drawn from that table, and D and trimming were deduced from the DNA. The sample table lists roughly 170,000 clones, about four fifths of them with a count of one. The ten top clones hold approximately 7.6% of the sample.

Regarding this clone: This receptor's antigen is unknown. Base qualities are not recorded, but no much larger clone differs from it by a single base.

Study-wide findings and limitations: Clinical and demographic metadata were provided uncurated, with the amount varying by source and participant.

The TCR comes from a woman in her sixties or seventies with COVID-19, enrolled during active disease. This receptor chain uses TRBV7-3 and TRBJ2-2, with the identity of the D gene unclear. The sequenced sample consisted of peripheral blood. The sequenced DNA: TGTGCCAGCAGCTTGTCCACGAACACCGGGGAGCTGTTTTTT. The translation is CASSLSTNTGELFF.